Described below is a single TCR beta chain sequence and its context. Its specific antigen is unknown. No base quality values were provided; no much bigger clone lies one nucleotide off. The cohort consisted of 670 or so healthy bone marrow donors. At the time of sampling, every cohort member was nominally healthy, though immune exposures that went unrecorded were likely present. The donor was CMV seropositive and belonged to the group of about 290 seropositive cohort members. Each donor provided a peripheral blood sample, and peripheral blood mononuclear cells were used for TCR beta sequencing. Genomic DNA extraction from the blood cell samples was performed with the Qiagen DNeasy Blood Extraction Kit. This entry comes from a study of cytomegalovirus exposure and HLA in healthy donors (dated by TCRdb to 2017 to 2019). Study-level background: In an earlier analysis of approximately 640 of the donors, 276 Gb of sequence data and 120 million or so unique TCR beta sequences from roughly 180 million T cells were reported. About 310 gigabases of sequencing data and 78 million or so unique TCR sequences were included in an early release covering several hundred HLA-typed donors. Of the roughly 400 genotyped donors, roughly 76% were placed in the genetic ancestry cluster associated with self-reported Caucasian donors. The aim of the study was to test whether cataloging public T cell receptors could identify signatures of past pathogen exposure. The study used immunosequencing to profile the T cell repertoires of more than 650 subjects and linked those repertoires to cytomegalovirus serostatus. In addition to the first cohort of around 670 subjects, a separate validation cohort of 130 or so different subjects was used. To predict cytomegalovirus infection status, the study combined high-throughput TCR immunosequencing, statistical association of individual TCRs with disease status, and machine learning. In a later analysis, previously published TCR beta repertoires from several hundred donors were re-analyzed and high-resolution HLA genotyping was added so that TCR occurrence patterns could be studied. Rather than using new phenotypic data, the later analysis identified candidate immune exposures from TCR beta sequences and from how often those sequences occurred across donors. An earlier analysis of some 500 of the donors used high-throughput TCR beta sequencing to judge whether each TCR beta V gene segment behaved as functional or pseudogenic. Donor age, sex, ethnicity and CMV serostatus were collected together with the repertoire data. In a later genetic analysis, genome-wide SNP genotypes for about 55% of the 666 donors were used, and that subset was treated as a discovery cohort. Every repertoire in the discovery cohort had been generated on one and the same sequencing platform. HLA typing included class I and class II loci at four-digit resolution. Typing coverage differed by locus: A, B, C, DRB1 and DQB1 were typed in roughly 629-630 donors, DQA1 in roughly 500, DPA1 in some 610, and DPB1 in about 450. Because of strong linkage in the cohort, a handful of DR-DQ haplotypes were treated as single units for association and clustering. Across approximately 420 genotyped donors of the cohort, an average of about 220,000 unique TCR beta nucleotide sequences per donor were sequenced, and around 20% of those sequences were non-productive. The study at large found these results: Compared with equally common non-associated chains, HLA-associated TCR beta chains in a later analysis were more clonally expanded and had lower generation probabilities. In vitro tests confirmed that a few of the cytomegalovirus-associated TCR beta chains recognize cytomegalovirus antigens. The classifier was reported to diagnose cytomegalovirus status with high specificity and sensitivity in both the original and validation cohorts. The study gave a list of 150 to 200 TCR beta chains associated with cytomegalovirus. A further reported finding was that TCR beta sequences accurately predicted the HLA-A and HLA-B alleles for most subjects in the first cohort. Linkage disequilibrium might explain the correlated functional status among segregating V segments, but an unknown experimental factor could not be excluded. Because counts were too low, about 15 rarely observed V segments, including chromosome 9 orphons, were left out of the earlier analysis of a few hundred of the donors. Because HLA typing was unavailable for some donors at each locus, only the typed subset was used in association tests. In a later analysis, several top co-occurrence clusters were reported to appear linked to parvovirus B19, influenza, CMV and Epstein-Barr virus. Across donors, most TCR sequences were observed very rarely, whereas some public TCRs were present in many individuals. V-gene and J-gene trimming of TCR beta chains was associated with a missense DCLRE1C variant in a later genetic analysis, and the association was replicated in an independent cohort. The authors suggested that the approach could potentially be generalized to other disease states and immunological phenotypes. Assigning TCR associations to individual alleles was difficult when HLA alleles, especially DR and DQ, strongly co-occurred. Specific HLA alleles were associated with around 18,000 TCR beta sequences at a false discovery rate of 0.05 in a later analysis. The presence/absence analyses assumed that sequencing depth was roughly uniform across donors, and that assumption may not be true. According to a later analysis, TCR association rates differed among HLA loci, with DRB1 alleles showing the most associated TCRs and HLA-C alleles showing the fewest. In a later analysis, most CMV-associated TCR beta chains were found to appear HLA-restricted, with HLA associations seemingly driven largely by CMV exposure. A group of highly shared sequence variants was considered likely to be a technical artifact of the sequencing pipeline. A later genetic analysis reported fewer N-insertions in productive TCRs among donors in an Asian-associated ancestry cluster than the roughly 620-donor mean. Some IMGT-functional V segments, including TRBV6-2 and TRBV6-3, could not be distinguished by the 87-base-pair reads and were therefore excluded. The only immune exposure information available for the cohort was CMV serostatus. The cohort was sequenced for TCR beta chains only, and without alpha or paired-chain data the features that could be detected were limited. In an earlier analysis of around 500 of the donors, most TCR beta V segments appeared in productive rearrangements about 87% or about 30% of the time, broadly matching IMGT annotations.

The germline V gene gives CDR1 as MDHEN and CDR2 as SYDVKM. V trim: 6 bases; J trim: 0 bases; unmatched bases: 9. The CDR3 starts with the cysteine, ends with the phenylalanine, and has 16 residues. The DNA shown is the 48-base CDR3, in frame from base 1. Library preparation was by the immunoSEQ multiplex PCR assay. A mixture of 60 forward primers for TCR Vbeta segments and 13 reverse primers for TCR Jbeta segments was used in the multiplex PCR. The CDR3 region of rearranged TCR beta genes was amplified from genomic DNA by a multiplex PCR assay. Amplified TCR beta libraries were sequenced as 87-base-pair reads on the Illumina HiSeq System. The paper's processing steps were these. A later analysis tallied 75 million to 85 million unique TCR beta chains across the 666 repertoires, and around 9.9 million of those chains were shared by two or more donors. Raw reads were error-corrected and collapsed into unique sequences with a nearest-neighbor algorithm that merged closely related sequences to remove PCR and sequencing errors. V, D and J gene segments were assigned by aligning CDR3 sequences to IMGT reference sequences. For a sequence to be retained, a match of at least six nucleotides to both a V gene segment and a J gene segment was required. Rearrangements were classified as productive when the CDR3 lacked stop codons and remained in frame with V and J, and all other rearrangements were classified as non-productive. Following IMGT convention, CDR3 was defined as the stretch from the second conserved V-encoded cysteine up to the conserved J-encoded phenylalanine. The earlier analysis of roughly 590 of the donors excluded sequences that lacked an unambiguous match to a single V gene segment. In an earlier analysis of several hundred of the donors, a V segment was called functional when productive rearrangements were above 56.7%, and segregating when the standard deviation between donors exceeded 5%. To diagnose cytomegalovirus status from the catalog of TCR beta chain sequences, a statistical classification framework was built. A later analysis assigned V and J genes by comparing TCR nucleotide sequences with IMGT/GENE-DB human TR gene sequences. A later analysis assigned CDR3 sequences and most-parsimonious VDJ recombination scenarios with the TCRdist pipeline. A later analysis defined each TCR beta chain by its CDR3 amino acid sequence plus V-gene family, and excluded reads lacking a unique V-gene family. A later analysis removed roughly 590 highly shared, low-generation-probability nucleotide sequences to deal with suspected cross-contamination and a sequencing artifact. In a later analysis, a clonal expansion index was calculated for each public chain from normalized within-repertoire ranks of inferred template counts. In a later analysis, generation probabilities were computed using a VDJ recombination model fitted to out-of-frame rearrangements, and the results were checked against IGoR. In a later analysis, TCR-TCR, TCR-HLA and TCR-CMV co-occurrence was scored with hypergeometric tests, and a repertoire-size bias correction was applied to TCR pairs. A later analysis estimated false discovery rates by permuting HLA or CMV assignments 20 times. In a later analysis, co-occurring TCRs were grouped with DBSCAN, and TCRdist sequence similarity was added when clustering was performed within HLA-allele-positive subsets. Repertoires with fewer than 30,000 or more than 120,000 public chains, plus five repertoires with anomalous nucleotide sharing, were excluded from co-occurrence clustering. TCRdb retrieved this table from immuneACCESS and kept in-frame rearrangements only. Not all clones are present; in checked studies, unresolved V genes account for under half, and no reason is known for the remainder. The V and J calls and clone size were taken over from that table, and D and trimming were inferred from the DNA. This sample is represented by 250,000 to 350,000 clones; 70% to 90% of them were singletons. The top ten clonotypes cover 4% of the sample.

The chain is encoded by TRBV28 joined to TRBJ2-5, with 8 bases aligning to TRBD2. The origin of this receptor is a middle-aged man in good health and CMV-seropositive. Input material: PBMCs. In nucleotide form, the sequence is TGTGCCAGCAGGGGGTCCACGGGAGGGAACCAAGAGACCCAGTACTTC. This codes for CASRGSTGGNQETQYF.